A selection of T cell receptor beta chains follows, all from one sample in a study of patients and donors after allogeneic stem cell transplantation. One entry per CDR3 protein results from TCRdb running MiXCR on the RT-PCR reads. The sample records 800,000 to 1,000,000 distinct CDR3 sequences, roughly 18% being singletons. Sequencing was performed on blood, either unsorted or a sorted T cell fraction (not recorded which). The receptors derive from a human donor who was either an allogeneic HSCT recipient or a stem cell or donor lymphocyte infusion donor (not recorded which). It is not recorded whose cells these are; they may come from a transplant donor. The CDR3 runs from the conserved cysteine through the conserved F or W. A D gene is named only where the DNA matches it firmly. Size values are once, few and many counts, or a class for expanded clones, and some rows have none.

J gene,clone size,D gene,V gene,CDR3 protein,CDR3 DNA
TRBJ1-4,NA,TRBD1,TRBV2,CASSSGTGVWKLFF,TGTGCCAGCAGTTCCGGGACAGGGGTTTGGAAACTGTTTTTT
TRBJ1-5,few,TRBD1,TRBV12-3/TRBV12-4,CASSLVQGRVNQPQHF,TGTGCCAGCAGTTTAGTACAGGGGCGGGTCAATCAGCCCCAGCATTTT
TRBJ1-4,NA,NA,TRBV25-1,CASSEGGARPLFF,TGTGCCAGCAGTGAAGGAGGAGCCAGGCCGCTGTTTTTT
TRBJ2-3,few,NA,TRBV28,CASSSQGKSTDTQYF,TGTGCCAGCAGTTCACAGGGAAAGTCCACAGATACGCAGTATTTT
TRBJ2-5,few,TRBD1,TRBV24-1,CATSEPGQGHQETQYF,TGTGCCACCAGTGAGCCGGGACAGGGACACCAAGAGACCCAGTACTTC
TRBJ1-1,NA,NA,TRBV18,CASSPAGSMRDTEAFF,TGTGCCAGCTCACCGGCAGGGTCTATGCGGGACACTGAAGCTTTCTTT
TRBJ2-1,few,TRBD2,TRBV7-2,CASSLGGTSGRVNEQFF,TGTGCCAGCAGCTTAGGGGGGACTAGCGGGAGGGTCAATGAGCAGTTCTTC
TRBJ2-7,few,NA,TRBV6-5,CASSYSMEGRAYEQYF,TGTGCCAGCAGTTACTCGATGGAGGGCAGAGCCTACGAGCAGTACTTC
TRBJ2-5,NA,NA,TRBV11-1,CASGRTGTGKETQYF,TGTGCCAGCGGTCGGACCGGGACGGGAAAAGAGACCCAGTACTTC
TRBJ2-7,NA,NA,TRBV24-1,CATSGGEGGREQYF,TGTGCCACCAGCGGAGGGGAAGGTGGTCGCGAGCAGTACTTC
TRBJ1-1,once,NA,TRBV9,CASSPTIGWTEAFF,TGTGCCAGCAGCCCCACTATTGGGTGGACTGAAGCTTTCTTT
TRBJ1-5,NA,NA,TRBV6-2/TRBV6-3,CASSPHAWGLNQPQHF,TGTGCCAGCAGTCCACATGCGTGGGGCCTCAATCAGCCCCAGCATTTT
TRBJ2-3,NA,TRBD2,TRBV2,CASRGLAGLTSTDTQYF,TGTGCCAGCAGGGGACTAGCGGGACTTACTAGCACAGATACGCAGTATTTT
TRBJ1-1,few,NA,TRBV3-1,CASSQDWAVTEAFF,TGTGCCAGCAGCCAAGACTGGGCTGTCACTGAAGCTTTCTTT
TRBJ1-1,few,NA,TRBV5-1,CASAGTGDFTEAFF,TGCGCCAGCGCTGGGACGGGAGACTTCACTGAAGCTTTCTTT
TRBJ1-3,NA,TRBD1,TRBV6-6,CAGRQGGGNTIYF,TGTGCCGGCAGACAGGGCGGGGGAAACACCATATATTTT
TRBJ2-3,NA,TRBD2,TRBV12-3/TRBV12-4,CASSSTSGGATDTQYF,TGTGCCAGCAGTTCAACTAGCGGGGGGGCAACAGATACGCAGTATTTT
TRBJ2-7,many,NA,TRBV20-1,CSARDRTYEQYF,TGCAGTGCTAGAGACCGCACCTACGAGCAGTACTTC
TRBJ2-1,few,TRBD2,TRBV7-2,CASSLASGSHNEQFF,TGTGCCAGCAGCTTAGCTAGCGGGAGCCACAATGAGCAGTTCTTC
TRBJ2-2,NA,TRBD1,TRBV6-1,CASERQGNTGELFF,TGTGCCAGCGAGAGACAGGGGAACACCGGGGAGCTGTTTTTT